Listed here are 17 T cell receptor beta chains from one sample, sequenced in a study of post-analysis software for immune sequencing data. Their cognate antigens are unknown. General observations from the study: Patients carried five TRBV segments more frequently than controls did, and TRBV5-6, TRBV5-1 and TRBV20-1 were among them.

cDNA libraries of TCR beta carried unique molecular identifiers. From the PCR reads, TCRdb called clonotypes with MiXCR, one entry per CDR3 protein. Among approximately 180,000 distinct CDR3 sequences, approximately 31% were seen once, and the ten largest hold about 1.4%. Sequenced sample: blood. The receptors were gathered from a girl aged 10 to 17 with multiple sclerosis.

The gene calls are TRBV3-1 and TRBJ1-1; D remains ambiguous. Germline-derived CDR1 and CDR2 are LGHDT and YNNKEL (reference sequence). V was trimmed by 0 bases and J by 6 bases, leaving 14 bases between them. CDR3 size: 15 residues. The CDR3 DNA sequence: TGTGCCAGCAGCCAAGATAGGAAGGGAATCCCTGAAGCTTTCTTT. This encodes CASSQDRKGIPEAFF.

This clonotype was counted ten times or more. The chain links TRBV20-1 to TRBJ2-1, with D possibly matching TRBD2 (5 bases). The CDR3 has 14 amino acids. Trimming removed 3 bases from V and 7 bases from J, with 16 bases in between. Germline V lookup: CDR1 DFQATT, CDR2 SNEGSKA (reference sequence). The CDR3 sequence: CSASSSLGPNEQFF. For the CDR3, the DNA is TGCAGTGCTAGTTCGTCACTAGGTCCGAATGAGCAGTTCTTC.

This clonotype showed up many times. The chain has TRBV5-1 and TRBJ2-1; D remains unclear. V was pared by 5 bases and J by 13 bases, with 10 bases between. The CDR3 is 10 amino acids. The germline CDR1 and CDR2 sequences are SGHRS and YFSETQ. The CDR3 here is CASSTPSQFF. CDR3 nucleotide sequence: TGCGCCAGCAGTACCCCTTCCCAGTTCTTC. Combining the CDR3 with reference TRBV5-1 and TRBJ2-1 gives the whole variable domain KAGVTQTPRYLIKTRGQQVTLSCSPISGHRSVSWYQQTPGQGLQFLFEYFSETQRNKGNFPGRFSGRQFSNSRSEMNVSTLELGDSALYLCASSTPSQFFGPGTRLTVL.

To note about this clonotype: A much larger clone differs by one base, so this may be a read error. The J gene is TRBJ2-4, the V gene TRBV20-1; tentative D call: TRBD2 (6 bases). Trimming took 3 bases from V and 0 from J, leaving 12 bases between them. This CDR3 region has 15 residues. Germline CDR1 reads DFQATT; CDR2 reads SNEGSKA (reference sequence). In DNA form, the CDR3 reads TGCAGTGCTAGGGCCAGCGGGCTAGCCAAAAACATTCAGTACTTC. Protein: CSARASGLAKNIQYF.

The chain recombines TRBV7-9 with TRBJ2-3; 9 nucleotides match TRBD1. The CDR3 contains 14 residues. Germline V CDR1 and CDR2: SEHNR, FQNEAQ (reference sequence). V trimming: 11 bases; J trimming: 3 bases; junction bases outside the gene matches: 9. The DNA of the CDR3 is TGTGCCGCAACCCGGGACAGGGTTACAGATACGCAGTATTTT. As protein: CAATRDRVTDTQYF.

The sample holds many counts of this clonotype. The chain carries TRBV7-9 and TRBJ2-5; possible D gene TRBD1, 8 bases. The CDR3 has 18 residues. From germline, CDR1 is SEHNR and CDR2 FQNEAQ (reference sequence). With 5 bases removed from V and 5 bases from J, the gap between germline ends came to 27 bases. The CDR3 region has the DNA TGTGCCAGCAGCCCCCGGAACAACCCCGGACAGGGAGGGGAGACCCAGTACTTC. Translating gives CASSPRNNPGQGGETQYF.

The sample holds a few counts of this clonotype. The chain is built from TRBV18 and TRBJ2-7, with 10 bases that match TRBD1. The CDR3 loop spans 15 amino acids. V was clipped by 2 bases and J by 6 bases; unmatched bases: 7. Germline assignment: CDR1 KGHSH and CDR2 LQKENI. The CDR3 coding sequence is TGTGCCAGCTCACCAAGCTTGGGGACAGGGGCCGAGCAGTACTTC. It is translated as CASSPSLGTGAEQYF.

This clonotype was recorded a few times. The J gene is TRBJ2-1, the V gene TRBV12-3 or TRBV12-4, with 7 positions matching TRBD1. This CDR3 is 16 amino acids long. J lost 8 bases, V lost 2 bases, and 12 bases had no gene match. CDR3 protein: CASSLPTGVFRDEQFF. DNA for the CDR3: TGTGCCAGCAGTTTACCCACAGGGGTGTTTCGGGATGAGCAGTTCTTC.

As regards this clonotype: Given a much more abundant clone one base away, this may be a read error. The gene calls are TRBV5-1 and TRBJ2-7; D is perhaps TRBD2 (7 bases). The J call is doubtful: the DNA matches TRBJ2-5 better. The CDR3 length is 16 residues. Germline-derived CDR1 and CDR2 are SGHRS and YFSETQ. CDR3 sequence (DNA): TGCGCCAGCAGCTTGGCCGTAAAGGGGGGGGCAGAGACCCAGTACTTC. Translating gives CASSLAVKGGAETQYF.

This clonotype occurred many times. The chain links TRBV29-1 to TRBJ2-1; 11 nucleotides match TRBD2. Germline loops: CDR1 SQVTM, CDR2 ANQGSEA. Trimming at V came to 7 bases and at J to 8 bases, leaving 7 bases not matched to a gene. This CDR3 spans 13 amino acids. CDR3 bases: TGCAGCGGTGATAGCGGGAGGGTCCATGAGCAGTTCTTC. Translating it yields CSGDSGRVHEQFF.

This clonotype was counted at least ten times. The chain joins TRBV29-1 to TRBJ2-1; TRBD2 agrees at 8 bases. Germline lookup yields CDR1 SQVTM and CDR2 ANQGSEA. This CDR3 region has 13 residues. V was clipped by 6 bases and J by 5 bases; unmatched bases: 6. CDR3 region: CSVLTSGNNEQFF. As DNA, the CDR3 is TGCAGCGTCCTTACTAGCGGCAACAATGAGCAGTTCTTC.

This clonotype has a handful of counts. V and J are TRBV30 and TRBJ2-7, with D tentatively TRBD2 (5 bases). This CDR3 is 17 amino acids long. V was clipped by 0 bases and J by 0 bases, with 18 bases between them. Germline lookup yields CDR1 GTSNPN and CDR2 SVGIG (reference sequence). In DNA form, the CDR3 reads TGTGCCTGGAGTGTGTTAGGGCTAGCCTATTCCTCCTACGAGCAGTACTTC. Translating gives CAWSVLGLAYSSYEQYF.

Details on this clonotype: Since a much larger clone is just one base distant, this may be a read error. The chain couples TRBV12-3 or TRBV12-4 to TRBJ2-5; a possible D gene is TRBD1 (6 bases). The CDR3 is made up of 15 amino acids. The CDR3 bases are TGTGCCGGCAGTTTTGGGACACCGTACCAAGAGACCCAGTACTTC. Its translation is CAGSFGTPYQETQYF.

This clonotype came up a few times. The chain couples TRBV14 to TRBJ1-2, with 7 positions matching TRBD1. There are 16 residues in the CDR3. The J segment lost 4 bases and the V segment lost 0 bases, leaving 8 bases of the junction unmatched. Germline CDR1 reads SGHDN; CDR2 reads FVKESK. Here the CDR3 reads CASSQDTGQRTYGYTF. The CDR3 DNA follows: TGTGCCAGCAGCCAAGATACGGGACAGAGGACCTATGGCTACACCTTC.

The chain combines TRBV4-1 with TRBJ1-1; perhaps TRBD1 as D (5 bases). The CDR3 sequence is 13 residues long. Between the trimmed V and J ends, which lost 6 bases and 1 base, there was a span of 9 bases. Germline V gene sequence: CDR1 MGHRA, CDR2 YSYEKL. The CDR3 protein is CASSDRGNTEAFF. The CDR3 coding sequence is TGCGCCAGCAGTGACAGAGGGAACACTGAAGCTTTCTTT.

For this clonotype: As the CDR3 is not closed by the conserved phenylalanine or tryptophan, this likely results from a read error. The gene calls are TRBV7-6 and TRBJ2-3; maybe TRBD1 (6 bases). The CDR3 is 16 residues long. The germline V gene encodes CDR1 SGHVS and CDR2 FNYEAQ. In DNA, the CDR3 is TGTGCCAGCAGCTTAATGTCAGGGGCTAGCACGGATACGCAGTATTAT. It is translated as CASSLMSGASTDTQYY.

The gene calls are TRBV7-9 and TRBJ1-5, with 12 bases lining up with TRBD1. J lost 5 bases, V lost 5 bases, and 10 bases had no gene match. From germline, CDR1 is SEHNR and CDR2 FQNEAQ (reference sequence). The CDR3 has 17 residues. CDR3 sequence: CASSLGTGGAGYQPQHF. DNA for the CDR3: TGTGCCAGCAGCCTAGGGACAGGGGGCGCAGGATATCAGCCCCAGCATTTT.